This T cell receptor (beta chain) was found in a study of persistence of HIV-infected CD4 T cells. Turning to the study itself: CD4+ T cells responding to CMV or HIV-1 Gag were isolated.

The immunoSEQ assay was version 4, run in survey mode. TCRdb's copy holds only in-frame clones and misses some; the assay was immunoSEQ multiplex PCR. The sample includes about 50,000 clones, around 80% of them seen just once. The CDR3 has 16 amino acids. The V gene end was trimmed by 1 base and the J gene end by 6 bases; junction bases not matched to a gene: 9. CDR1 and CDR2 (germline): LNHNV, YYDKDF (reference sequence). The stimulus was lysate of CMV-infected fibroblasts, about 11 ug/mL. CD40L/CD69 double-negative CD45RO-high memory CD4+ T cells were collected. A roughly 20-hour stimulation of CD8-depleted PBMCs used anti-CD28/CD49d costimulation, CD40-blocking antibody and enfuvirtide. Points on this clone: The antigen is undetermined.

J is TRBJ2-4 and V is TRBV15; TRBD2 matches 7 bases. This TCR was sampled from an adult man with HIV who was CMV-seropositive. The material sequenced was CD4+ T cells sorted from PBMCs after roughly 20-hour stimulation, taken from a patient who received antiretroviral therapy. CDR3 loop: CATSRASGREGNIQYF. The CDR3 DNA reads as TGTGCCACCAGCAGAGCCTCGGGGAGGGAAGGAAACATTCAGTACTTC.